A single sample gave rise to the 30 T cell receptor beta chains below, sequenced in a study of T cells after yellow fever vaccination (dated by TCRdb to about 2019). Receptors were amplified or captured by 5' RACE. This sample was sequenced with an Illumina HiSeq 2500. TCRdb trimmed the raw reads at Q25, called clones with MiXCR and kept productive beta chains. Rows matching on CDR3 protein sequence are summarized as one entry with the most common DNA and genes. The sample table shows roughly 250,000 distinct CDR3 sequences, and under 15% are seen once. About 0.51% of the sample is taken by the ten largest. In the paper's terms, the treatment or condition label means: live attenuated yellow fever vaccine strain. The sequences come from CD4+ T cells sorted from PBMCs, collected 45 days after the yellow fever booster vaccination. The receptors here all came from a man aged 25 to 45 who received the YFV17D yellow fever vaccine.

The chain links TRBV27 to TRBJ2-7; the D gene is possibly TRBD1 (5 bases). Trimming removed 5 bases at V and 2 bases at J, with 22 bases between. The length of the CDR3 is 17 residues. Germline V lookup: CDR1 MNHEY, CDR2 SMNVEV (reference sequence). In DNA form, the CDR3 reads TGTGCCAGCAGTAAACATCACCTCTACAGGCCTGCCTACGAGCAGTACTTC. It codes for CASSKHHLYRPAYEQYF.

This chain connects TRBV5-1 to TRBJ2-7; TRBD1 might be the D (5 bases). The germline gives CDR1 SGHRS, CDR2 YFSETQ. The CDR3 consists of 12 residues. Trimming took 4 bases from V and 5 from J, leaving 10 bases between them. This CDR3 reads CASSPPDNEQYF. The CDR3 DNA sequence: TGCGCCAGCAGCCCCCCGGACAACGAGCAGTACTTC.

This clonotype was seen more than once but under ten times. CDR3 sequence (DNA): TGTGCCAGCAGTCCCGATGGGGGCTCCTACGAGCAGTACTTC. Its translation: CASSPDGGSYEQYF. The chain uses TRBV4-2 and TRBJ2-7, with D perhaps being TRBD1 or TRBD2 (5 bases each). Trimming cost V 6 bases and J 0 bases, with 12 bases left between them. This CDR3 has 14 amino acids. Germline CDR1 and CDR2: LGHNA and YNFKEQ.

This rearrangement joins TRBV4-3 to TRBJ2-2; D is unresolved. The CDR3 has 15 residues. The V and J ends lost 4 bases and 6 bases respectively, with 15 bases between them. Germline CDR1 and CDR2: LGHNA and YSLEER. The CDR3 here is CASSPNVGTAGELFF. The CDR3 DNA reads TGCGCCAGCAGCCCGAACGTCGGAACGGCCGGGGAGCTGTTTTTT.

This clonotype was picked up a small number of times. The rearrangement joins TRBV7-2 to TRBJ1-2; D not resolved. Between the trimmed V and J ends, which lost 6 bases and 1 base, there was a span of 9 bases. The V gene's germline CDR1 is SGHTA and CDR2 FQGNSA. The CDR3 is made up of 13 amino acids. The chain's CDR3 is CASSYGVNYGYTF. CDR3 nucleotides: TGTGCCAGCAGTTATGGGGTTAACTATGGCTACACCTTC.

The DNA of the CDR3 is TGTGCCAGCAGCTTTATTAGCGGGAGGAACACCGGGGAGCTGTTTTTT. It yields the protein CASSFISGRNTGELFF. This chain uses TRBV7-2 with TRBJ2-2; TRBD2 aligns across 9 bases. V gave up 3 bases and J gave up 1 base; unmatched junction bases: 3. This CDR3 is 16 amino acids long. Germline values: CDR1 SGHTA, CDR2 FQGNSA.

This chain connects TRBV5-1 to TRBJ2-1; 7 nucleotides match TRBD2. V shed 4 bases and J 1 base; nucleotides not matched to a gene: 8. CDR1 SGHRS and CDR2 YFSETQ come from the germline V gene. This CDR3 comprises 16 residues. DNA of the CDR3: TGCGCCAGCAGCCCGCAGACGGGAGGTTCCTACAATGAGCAGTTCTTC. This gives the protein CASSPQTGGSYNEQFF. The variable domain in full, with the rest retrieved from reference TRBV5-1 and TRBJ2-1, is KAGVTQTPRYLIKTRGQQVTLSCSPISGHRSVSWYQQTPGQGLQFLFEYFSETQRNKGNFPGRFSGRQFSNSRSEMNVSTLELGDSALYLCASSPQTGGSYNEQFFGPGTRLTVL.

This sequence joins TRBV5-5 and TRBJ1-2; tentative D call: TRBD1 (5 bases). Germline V gene data show CDR1 as SGHKS and CDR2 as YYEKEE (reference sequence). Trimming shortened V by 4 bases and J by 4 bases, and 11 bases separated the two germline ends. This CDR3 comprises 13 residues. CDR3: CASSAGTAYGYTF. Written as DNA, the CDR3 is TGTGCCAGCAGCGCCGGGACGGCCTATGGCTACACCTTC.

This clonotype was seen a handful of times. V and J are TRBV3-1 and TRBJ2-7, with D perhaps TRBD2 (5 bases). Trimming pared 1 base from V and 4 bases from J, leaving 11 bases between. CDR3 length: 14 residues. CDR1 LGHDT and CDR2 YNNKEL come from the germline V gene (reference sequence). The CDR3 loop reads CASSQGLATYEQYF. The CDR3 DNA reads as TGTGCCAGCAGCCAAGGCCTAGCTACTTACGAGCAGTACTTC.

This clonotype showed up many times. J is TRBJ2-5 and V is TRBV20-1, with D hard to call. Germline V gene lookup returns CDR1 DFQATT and CDR2 SNEGSKA (reference sequence). The V end lost 1 base, the J end lost 1 base, and 10 bases lay between the germline ends. This CDR3 region has 14 residues. The CDR3 sequence: CSARAPSPQETQYF. For the CDR3, the DNA is TGCAGTGCTAGAGCCCCAAGCCCCCAAGAGACCCAGTACTTC.

The CDR3 loop reads CASSLVGQPGANVLTF. The CDR3 region has the DNA TGTGCCAGCAGCTTAGTCGGGCAGCCTGGGGCCAACGTCCTGACTTTC. This chain links TRBV7-2 with TRBJ2-6; D unclear. Germline values: CDR1 SGHTA, CDR2 FQGNSA. V was pared by 1 base and J by 2 bases, with 9 bases between. This CDR3 is built from 16 residues.

This clonotype was seen repeatedly, ten times or more. This rearrangement joins TRBV2 to TRBJ2-3; a weak D match, TRBD2 (7 bases). Germline V gives CDR1 SNHLY, CDR2 FYNNEI. The ends were cut back, 6 bases at V and 0 bases at J, with 16 bases in the middle. The CDR3 covers 16 residues. CDR3 nucleotides: TGTGCCAGCAGGAGGTTGGGGGGGGCTAGCACAGATACGCAGTATTTT. This sequence encodes CASRRLGGASTDTQYF.

The gene calls are TRBV7-8 and TRBJ2-1; D is perhaps TRBD2 (6 bases). V was shortened by 1 base and J by 14 bases, with 18 bases between the two germline ends. Looked up from germline, CDR1 is SGHVS and CDR2 is FQNEAQ. The CDR3 is made up of 14 amino acids. In DNA form, the CDR3 reads TGTGCCAGCAGCTTAGAGTTAGCGGCGTTTTTTAAGTTCTTC. Its translation is CASSLELAAFFKFF.

J is TRBJ2-5 and V is TRBV29-1, with 8 bases matching TRBD1. Germline V gene lookup returns CDR1 SQVTM and CDR2 ANQGSEA. V gave up 5 bases and J gave up 4 bases; unmatched junction bases: 9. CDR3 length equals 14 residues. CDR3 DNA: TGCAGCGTTCTCCCCCGGACAGGGAGAGAGACCCAGTACTTC. Its protein product is CSVLPRTGRETQYF.

This chain connects TRBV5-6 to TRBJ1-2, with 7 bases fitting TRBD1. This CDR3 is 15 amino acids long. The ends lost 0 bases at V and 2 bases at J; junction bases unmatched: 4. Germline V gene data show CDR1 as SGHDT and CDR2 as YYEEEE. This CDR3 is CASSLGTGLNYGYTF. CDR3 in DNA: TGTGCCAGCAGCTTGGGGACAGGCCTGAACTATGGCTACACCTTC.

Only a few counts were recorded for this clonotype. The V call is TRBV7-2, the J call TRBJ2-7, with 7 bases fitting TRBD2. Germline V gene sequence: CDR1 SGHTA, CDR2 FQGNSA. The trim removed 5 bases at V and 7 bases at J, leaving 11 bases unmatched. The CDR3 extends over 14 amino acids. The CDR3 is CASSLKRDPTEQYF. For the CDR3, the DNA is TGTGCCAGCAGCCTGAAGCGGGATCCTACTGAGCAGTACTTC. Based on the CDR3 plus reference TRBV7-2 and TRBJ2-7, the full variable domain is GAGVSQSPSNKVTEKGKDVELRCDPISGHTALYWYRQSLGQGLEFLIYFQGNSAPDKSGLPSDRFSAERTGGSVSTLTIQRTQQEDSAVYLCASSLKRDPTEQYFGPGTRLTVT.

The CDR3 DNA reads TGTGCCAGCAATGGGGCTAGCGGGAGACGTGAGCAGTACTTC. Translating gives CASNGASGRREQYF. The chain combines TRBV6-2 or TRBV6-3 with TRBJ2-7; 10 bases agree with TRBD2. There are 14 residues in the CDR3. Germline CDR1 and CDR2: MNHEY and SVGEGT. V shed 7 bases and J 7 bases; nucleotides not matched to a gene: 10.

This clonotype was counted between two and nine times. The V and J genes are TRBV24-1 and TRBJ2-1, with TRBD2 identical over 10 bases. The CDR3 runs 17 residues. J gave up 6 bases and V 0 bases, and 7 bases lay outside the gene matches. Germline CDR1 KGHDR, CDR2 SFDVKD. The CDR3 reads CATSDLRRTSGFNEQFF. The DNA of the CDR3 is TGTGCCACCAGTGATTTGCGTCGGACTAGCGGCTTCAATGAGCAGTTCTTC.

V gene TRBV6-1 combines with J gene TRBJ2-1; D is unresolved. The CDR3 sequence is 13 residues long. Deletions cut 5 bases from V and 8 bases from J, with 13 bases between. Germline values: CDR1 MNHNS, CDR2 SASEGT. The DNA for the CDR3 is TGTGCCAGCAGTCCAACGATGTTCTATGAGCAGTTCTTC. This codes for CASSPTMFYEQFF.

This clonotype was recorded a few times. The chain uses TRBV12-3 or TRBV12-4 and TRBJ1-4; a weak D match, TRBD1 (6 bases). This CDR3 spans 14 amino acids. V lost 7 bases and J 7 bases, leaving 16 bases between the germline ends. Written as DNA, the CDR3 is TGTGCCAGCAACAACAGGGAGGGGGGTGAAAAACTGTTTTTT. It specifies CASNNREGGEKLFF.

This clonotype came up a few times. The chain combines TRBV6-5 with TRBJ1-6, with TRBD1 identical over 8 bases. CDR1 and CDR2 from the germline V gene are MNHEY and SVGAGI. The CDR3 totals 17 residues. V lost 2 bases, J lost 10 bases, and 13 bases stayed unmatched. The CDR3 here is CASSYIRPGTGDSPLHF. As DNA, the CDR3 is TGTGCCAGCAGTTACATTCGGCCAGGGACAGGTGACTCACCCCTCCACTTT.

CDR3 sequence: CASSLAKASGSYNEQFF. For the CDR3, the DNA is TGTGCCAGCAGCTTAGCGAAAGCTAGCGGGAGTTACAATGAGCAGTTCTTC. The chain employs TRBV7-9 and TRBJ2-1, with TRBD2 identical over 10 bases. Germline loops: CDR1 SEHNR, CDR2 FQNEAQ (reference sequence). This CDR3 comprises 17 residues. The trim removed 0 bases at V and 4 bases at J, leaving 6 bases unmatched.

This clonotype has a handful of counts. The rearrangement uses TRBV7-2 and TRBJ1-1; no definite D call. Germline V CDR1 and CDR2: SGHTA, FQGNSA. The CDR3 consists of 14 residues. V dropped 1 base and J dropped 11 bases, with 17 bases sitting between them. The CDR3 reads CASSLVQVAGGAFF. CDR3 DNA: TGTGCCAGCAGCTTAGTTCAGGTCGCAGGTGGCGCTTTCTTT.

This clonotype was counted a few times. This rearrangement joins TRBV7-2 to TRBJ2-3, with TRBD1 as a possible D gene (5 bases). V shed 5 bases and J shed 8 bases, with 17 bases lying between them. The CDR3 is made up of 14 amino acids. Germline V gives CDR1 SGHTA, CDR2 FQGNSA. CDR3 in amino acids: CASSPDSSQGTQYF. The CDR3 DNA reads as TGTGCCAGCAGCCCCGACAGTTCGCAGGGTACGCAGTATTTT.

In its sample, this clonotype was seen a few times. V is TRBV10-3 and J is TRBJ2-7; 9 positions agree with TRBD2. Per germline, CDR1 ENHRY and CDR2 SYGVKD. This CDR3 contains 13 residues. J was trimmed by 5 bases and V by 8 bases; bases with no gene match: 7. CDR3 region: CAISLGGRDEQYF. DNA for the CDR3: TGTGCCATCTCACTTGGCGGGAGGGACGAGCAGTACTTC.

The sample holds a few counts of this clonotype. The chain joins TRBV20-1 to TRBJ1-6; the match to TRBD1 covers 7 bases. Germline V lookup: CDR1 DFQATT, CDR2 SNEGSKA (reference sequence). CDR3 length: 15 amino acids. V dropped 3 bases and J dropped 9; count of bases not matched to a gene: 11. The CDR3 sequence: CSASVGQSLSSPLHF. The CDR3 bases are TGCAGTGCTAGCGTGGGACAGTCTCTAAGTTCACCCCTCCACTTT.

This clonotype was found a few times. The chain recombines TRBV5-1 with TRBJ2-2; 8 nucleotides align to TRBD2. Germline V gene data show CDR1 as SGHRS and CDR2 as YFSETQ. The length of the CDR3 is 14 residues. V was clipped by 4 bases and J by 9 bases; unmatched bases: 8. CDR3 sequence (DNA): TGCGCCAGCAGCCGGGGGGGAATCCGGAGGGAGCTGTTTTTT. Amino acids: CASSRGGIRRELFF. The variable domain in full, completed from reference TRBV5-1 and TRBJ2-2, reads KAGVTQTPRYLIKTRGQQVTLSCSPISGHRSVSWYQQTPGQGLQFLFEYFSETQRNKGNFPGRFSGRQFSNSRSEMNVSTLELGDSALYLCASSRGGIRRELFFGEGSRLTVL.

This clonotype has more than one count but fewer than ten. V gene TRBV6-1 combines with J gene TRBJ1-4; 7 nucleotides line up with TRBD1. Germline CDR1 is MNHNS and CDR2 is SASEGT. J was trimmed by 4 bases and V by 6 bases; bases with no gene match: 11. The length of the CDR3 is 16 residues. CDR3 loop: CASRSPGTENNEKLFF. The CDR3 bases are TGTGCCAGCAGATCTCCCGGGACAGAGAATAATGAAAAACTGTTTTTT.

The gene calls are TRBV5-1 and TRBJ1-2, with 9 bases that match TRBD1. Trimming at V came to 0 bases and at J to 8 bases, leaving 8 bases not matched to a gene. The CDR3 consists of 15 residues. Germline V gene lookup returns CDR1 SGHRS and CDR2 YFSETQ. CDR3 region: CASSLGIGQGNGYTF. The DNA for the CDR3 is TGCGCCAGCAGCTTGGGTATAGGACAGGGGAACGGCTACACCTTC.

The J gene is TRBJ2-5, the V gene TRBV10-2; TRBD1 is a possible D gene (5 bases). The CDR3 has 12 amino acids. V was trimmed by 3 bases and J by 7 bases, leaving 9 bases between them. Germline values: CDR1 WSHSY, CDR2 SAAADI. CDR3 bases: TGCGCCAGCAGTGACAGGGCAAGGACCCAGTACTTC. It yields the protein CASSDRARTQYF.